This T cell receptor beta chain was obtained from a study of cytomegalovirus exposure and HLA in healthy donors. The PCR was carried out with 60 Vbeta primers and 13 Jbeta primers. Assay used: immunoSEQ multiplex PCR; TCRdb lists only in-frame clones, some missing. This sample's table reports tens of thousands of clones. Study-wide points: Of the V segments, some could not be distinguished, including TRBV6-2 and TRBV6-3, and were excluded. According to a later analysis, most TCR beta chains associated with CMV appeared HLA-restricted.

To note about this clone: Antigen: not known.

Germline CDR1 LGHNA, CDR2 YSLEER. V was cut by 4 bases and J by 3 bases, with 21 bases left in between. This CDR3 is 17 amino acids long. Healthy bone marrow donors made up the donors. The sequencing input was PBMCs. The chain combines TRBV4-3 with TRBJ1-2; perhaps TRBD1 as D (5 bases). The sequence derives from a male donor in good health and CMV-seronegative. The CDR3 DNA follows: TGCGCCAGCAGCCGCGGCCAAGGGGCCCTAGGCGACTATGGCTACACCTTC. Translation gives CASSRGQGALGDYGYTF.